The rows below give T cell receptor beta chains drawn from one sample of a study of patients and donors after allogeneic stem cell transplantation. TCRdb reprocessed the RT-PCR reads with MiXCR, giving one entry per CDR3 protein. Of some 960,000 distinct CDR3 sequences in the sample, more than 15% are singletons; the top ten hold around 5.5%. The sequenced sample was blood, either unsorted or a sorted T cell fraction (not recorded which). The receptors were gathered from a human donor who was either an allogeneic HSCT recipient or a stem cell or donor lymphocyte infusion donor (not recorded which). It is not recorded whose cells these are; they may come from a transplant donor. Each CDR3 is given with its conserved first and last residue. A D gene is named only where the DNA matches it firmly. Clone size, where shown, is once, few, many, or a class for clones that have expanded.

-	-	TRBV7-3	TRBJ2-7	CASSLSPAGAYEQYF	TGTGCCAGCAGCTTATCCCCGGCAGGGGCCTACGAGCAGTACTTC
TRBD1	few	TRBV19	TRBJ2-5	CASSIRTGYVETQYF	TGTGCCAGTAGTATCCGGACAGGGTATGTGGAGACCCAGTACTTC
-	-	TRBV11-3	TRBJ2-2	CASSRRGTLNTGELFF	TGTGCCAGCAGCCGCCGGGGTACCTTGAACACCGGGGAGCTGTTTTTT
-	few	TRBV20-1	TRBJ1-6	CSARIRSGDNSPLHF	TGCAGTGCTAGAATCCGGTCAGGGGATAATTCACCCCTCCACTTT
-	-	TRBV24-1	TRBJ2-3	CATSGSTEIPLGDTQYF	TGTGCCACCAGTGGATCGACGGAAATTCCGTTGGGAGATACGCAGTATTTT
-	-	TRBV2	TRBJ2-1	CATSREWYNEQFF	TGTGCCACCTCTCGGGAATGGTACAATGAGCAGTTCTTC
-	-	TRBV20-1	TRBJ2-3	CSCKSAHPPDTQYF	TGCAGTTGCAAGTCCGCCCACCCCCCAGATACGCAGTATTTT
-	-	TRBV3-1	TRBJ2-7	CASSRLGDTYEQYF	TGTGCCAGCAGCCGACTGGGTGACACCTACGAGCAGTACTTC
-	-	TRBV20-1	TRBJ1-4	CSARFGGNEKLFF	TGCAGTGCTAGATTCGGGGGGAATGAAAAACTGTTTTTT
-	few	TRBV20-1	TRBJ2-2	CSARAPPATNTGELFF	TGCAGTGCTAGAGCCCCGCCAGCGACGAACACCGGGGAGCTGTTTTTT
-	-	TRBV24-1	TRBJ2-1	CATSDPRASHNEQFF	TGTGCCACCAGTGATCCCCGCGCTTCCCACAATGAGCAGTTCTTC
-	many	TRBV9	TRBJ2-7	CASSVGQSSYEQYF	TGTGCCAGCAGCGTAGGACAGAGCTCCTACGAGCAGTACTTC
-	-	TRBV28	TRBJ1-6	CASSTPGFGSPLHF	TGTGCCAGCAGTACCCCCGGGTTCGGCTCACCCCTCCACTTT
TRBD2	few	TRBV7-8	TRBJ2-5	CASSLALYSGERKETQYF	TGTGCCAGCAGCTTAGCGCTATATAGCGGGGAAAGGAAAGAGACCCAGTACTTC
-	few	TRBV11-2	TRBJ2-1	CASSLGTRSSYNEQFF	TGTGCCAGCAGCTTAGGAACGCGGAGCTCCTACAATGAGCAGTTCTTC
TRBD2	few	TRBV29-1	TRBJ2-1	CSVEGTIAGGVRDEQFF	TGCAGCGTTGAGGGGACCATAGCGGGCGGAGTTCGAGATGAGCAGTTCTTC
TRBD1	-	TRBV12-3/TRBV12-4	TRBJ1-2	CASSQGQGLTF	TGTGCCAGCAGCCAAGGACAGGGGCTCACCTTC
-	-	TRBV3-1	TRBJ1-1	CASSQDPRGGAFF	TGTGCCAGCAGCCAAGATCCGCGAGGAGGAGCTTTCTTT
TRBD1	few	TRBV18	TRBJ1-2	CASSPLQGAYGYTF	TGTGCCAGCTCACCCCTACAGGGGGCCTATGGCTACACCTTC
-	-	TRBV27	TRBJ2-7	CASSFGGPLSYEQYF	TGTGCCAGCAGTTTTGGGGGCCCCCTTTCCTACGAGCAGTACTTC
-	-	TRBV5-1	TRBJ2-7	CASSSRQGGEQYF	TGCGCCAGCAGCTCCCGGCAAGGTGGTGAGCAGTACTTC
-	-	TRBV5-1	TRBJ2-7	CASSLRLGAYEQYF	TGCGCCAGCAGCTTGAGGCTAGGGGCCTACGAGCAGTACTTC
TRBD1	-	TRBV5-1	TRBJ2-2	CASSGDRAGELFF	TGCGCCAGCAGCGGGGACAGGGCAGGGGAGCTGTTTTTT
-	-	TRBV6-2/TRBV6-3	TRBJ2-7	CASSTYPGLGPYEQYF	TGTGCCAGCAGTACTTATCCGGGACTGGGCCCCTACGAGCAGTACTTC
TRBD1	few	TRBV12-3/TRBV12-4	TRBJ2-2	CASQGQGARSGELFF	TGTGCCAGCCAGGGCCAGGGGGCAAGGTCCGGGGAGCTGTTTTTT
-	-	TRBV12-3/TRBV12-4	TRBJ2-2	CASSLVVWPTGELFF	TGTGCCAGCAGTTTAGTCGTCTGGCCCACCGGGGAGCTGTTTTTT
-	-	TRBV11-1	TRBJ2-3	CASSFPPTVDKRGTDTQYF	TGTGCCAGCAGCTTCCCCCCGACGGTTGACAAAAGGGGAACAGATACGCAGTATTTT
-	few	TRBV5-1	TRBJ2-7	CASSLRLPGAYEQYF	TGCGCCAGCAGCTTGCGTCTTCCAGGGGCCTACGAGCAGTACTTC
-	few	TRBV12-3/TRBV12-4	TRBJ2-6	CASMGANVLTF	TGTGCCAGCATGGGGGCCAACGTCCTGACTTTC
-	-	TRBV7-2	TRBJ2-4	CASSATGFGTKNIQYF	TGTGCCAGCAGCGCGACAGGTTTTGGCACCAAAAACATTCAGTACTTC
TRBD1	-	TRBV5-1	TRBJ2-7	CASSPRPGQLAYEQYF	TGCGCCAGCAGCCCAAGACCGGGACAGTTAGCCTACGAGCAGTACTTC
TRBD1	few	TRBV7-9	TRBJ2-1	CASSSTDRANEQFF	TGTGCCAGCAGCTCAACAGACAGGGCGAATGAGCAGTTCTTC
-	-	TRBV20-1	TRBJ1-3	CSASLQGGNTIYF	TGCAGTGCTAGTTTGCAGGGAGGAAACACCATATATTTT
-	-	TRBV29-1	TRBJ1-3	CSAQRAFGNTIYF	TGCAGCGCTCAGAGGGCTTTTGGAAACACCATATATTTT
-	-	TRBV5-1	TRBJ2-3	CASSLGGARDTQYF	TGCGCCAGCAGCTTGGGTGGGGCCAGAGATACGCAGTATTTT
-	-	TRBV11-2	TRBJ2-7	CASSLAAEYEQYF	TGTGCCAGCAGCTTAGCGGCGGAATACGAGCAGTACTTC
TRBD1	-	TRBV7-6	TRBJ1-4	CASSLRQGLATNEKLFF	TGTGCCAGCAGCTTACGACAGGGCCTTGCAACTAATGAAAAACTGTTTTTT
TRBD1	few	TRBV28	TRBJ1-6	CASSAGGGSSNSPLHF	TGTGCCAGCAGCGCAGGGGGCGGCTCCTCTAATTCACCCCTCCACTTT
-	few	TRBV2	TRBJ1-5	CASRPDSYGNQPQHF	TGTGCCAGCAGACCCGACAGTTACGGCAATCAGCCCCAGCATTTT
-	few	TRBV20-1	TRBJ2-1	CSARSEVAYNEQFF	TGCAGTGCTAGAAGTGAGGTGGCTTACAATGAGCAGTTCTTC
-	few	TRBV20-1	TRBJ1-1	CSAPTGGGTEAFF	TGCAGTGCGCCCACGGGCGGCGGCACTGAAGCTTTCTTT
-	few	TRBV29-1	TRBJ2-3	CSVAGTKEYRTDTQYF	TGCAGCGTTGCCGGGACAAAGGAGTATAGGACAGATACGCAGTATTTT
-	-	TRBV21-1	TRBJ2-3	CASSKAATGGEGDTQYF	TGTGCCAGCAGCAAAGCGGCGACCGGGGGGGAAGGAGATACGCAGTATTTT
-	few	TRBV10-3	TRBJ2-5	CAISHSGTPQAETQYF	TGTGCCATCAGCCACTCCGGGACCCCCCAGGCGGAGACCCAGTACTTC
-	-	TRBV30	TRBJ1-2	CAWSTVYGYTF	TGTGCCTGGTCGACCGTCTATGGCTACACCTTC
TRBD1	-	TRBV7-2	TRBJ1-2	CASSSRQGRLNYGYTF	TGTGCCAGCAGCTCCAGACAGGGCCGCCTTAACTATGGCTACACCTTC
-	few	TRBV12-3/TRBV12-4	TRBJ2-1	CASSLASRFHEQFF	TGTGCCAGCAGTTTAGCAAGCAGGTTCCATGAGCAGTTCTTC
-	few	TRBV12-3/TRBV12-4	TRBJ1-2	CASSLTAVGGYTF	TGTGCCAGCAGTTTGACGGCGGTCGGGGGCTACACCTTC
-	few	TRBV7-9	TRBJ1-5	CASSQGFGDSNQPQHF	TGTGCCAGCAGCCAGGGTTTCGGTGATAGCAATCAGCCCCAGCATTTT
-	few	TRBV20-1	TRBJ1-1	CSARDGQRTEAFF	TGCAGTGCTAGAGACGGACAACGCACTGAAGCTTTCTTT